Given below is one T cell receptor (beta chain) in context. Its antigen is unidentified. TCRdb keeps only in-frame clones here, not all; method: immunoSEQ multiplex PCR. Here the sample spans more than 60,000 clones, just under 75% being singletons. This sample is part of a study of vaccination effects on CD4 cells after COVID-19. Following culture for around 10 days, CD4+ T cells were isolated. All study participants received two doses of BNT162b2 or mRNA-1273 vaccine. People in the vaccine group had not been infected with SARS-CoV-2 before, and their nucleocapsid antibodies were negative. Trimming cost V 4 bases and J 9 bases, with 13 bases left between them. Germline CDR1 and CDR2: SNHLY and FYNNEI. The CDR3 extends over 13 amino acids.

The J gene is TRBJ1-5, the V gene TRBV2; D perhaps matches TRBD1 (5 bases). The source of this sequence is a human donor who received a COVID-19 vaccine. The sample was CD4+ T cells from PBMCs cultured without peptide, taken after COVID-19 vaccination. Written as DNA, the CDR3 is TGTGCCAGCAGTGCCACAGGCTCCCGGCCCCAGCATTTT. It translates to CASSATGSRPQHF.